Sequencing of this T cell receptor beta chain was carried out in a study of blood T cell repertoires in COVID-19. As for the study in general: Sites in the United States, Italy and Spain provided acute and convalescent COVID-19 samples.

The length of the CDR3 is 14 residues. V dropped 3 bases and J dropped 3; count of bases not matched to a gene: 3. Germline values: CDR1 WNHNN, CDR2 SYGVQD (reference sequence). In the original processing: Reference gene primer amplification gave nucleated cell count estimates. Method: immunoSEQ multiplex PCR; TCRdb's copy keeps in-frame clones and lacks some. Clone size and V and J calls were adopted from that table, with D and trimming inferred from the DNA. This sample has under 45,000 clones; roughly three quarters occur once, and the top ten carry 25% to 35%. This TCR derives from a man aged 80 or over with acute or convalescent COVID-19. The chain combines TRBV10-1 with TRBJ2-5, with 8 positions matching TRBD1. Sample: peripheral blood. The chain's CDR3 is CASSEPDREETQYF. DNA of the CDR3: TGCGCCAGCAGTGAACCGGACAGGGAAGAGACCCAGTACTTC.